This is a list of T cell receptor beta chains from one sample in a study of cytomegalovirus exposure and HLA in healthy donors. TCRdb keeps only in-frame clones here, not all; method: immunoSEQ multiplex PCR. The repertoire holds some 99,000 clones, just under 70% seen once, with approximately 5.4% in the top ten. Source material: PBMCs. The receptor set was obtained from a woman in her 70s in good health and CMV-seropositive. The CDR3 runs from the conserved cysteine through the conserved F or W. Fields, in order: J gene, D gene, clone size, V gene, CDR3 DNA, CDR3 protein. A D gene is named only where the DNA matches it firmly. The listing skips clone size in some rows; elsewhere it reads once, few, many or a size class.

j_call: TRBJ2-3; d_call: TRBD2; clone_size: few; v_call: TRBV19; cdr3_nt: TGTGCCAGTAGTGCGGCGGGGGGGCCAGATACGCAGTATTTT; cdr3_aa: CASSAAGGPDTQYF
j_call: TRBJ2-7; d_call: NA; clone_size: few; v_call: TRBV30; cdr3_nt: TGTGCCTGGAGTGTACTGGGAGAGACCTCCTACGAGCAGTACTTC; cdr3_aa: CAWSVLGETSYEQYF
j_call: TRBJ1-2; d_call: NA; clone_size: NA; v_call: TRBV6-5; cdr3_nt: TGTGCCAGCAGTTACTCCGGGCTCCTTGAGGGCTATGGCTACACCTTC; cdr3_aa: CASSYSGLLEGYGYTF
j_call: TRBJ2-3; d_call: TRBD2; clone_size: NA; v_call: TRBV10-3; cdr3_nt: TGTGCCATCATGGCTAGCGGGGGTTCCACAGATACGCAGTATTTT; cdr3_aa: CAIMASGGSTDTQYF
j_call: TRBJ2-3; d_call: TRBD2; clone_size: NA; v_call: TRBV7-2; cdr3_nt: TGTGCCAGCAGCCGAGGGCCTAGCGGGGGCCTCGGGGGAGATACGCAGTATTTT; cdr3_aa: CASSRGPSGGLGGDTQYF
j_call: TRBJ1-3; d_call: TRBD1; clone_size: NA; v_call: TRBV4-1; cdr3_nt: TGCGCCAGCAGCCGTTCCGGGACAGGGGCTGGAAACACCATATATTTT; cdr3_aa: CASSRSGTGAGNTIYF
j_call: TRBJ2-3; d_call: TRBD2; clone_size: NA; v_call: TRBV7-2; cdr3_nt: TGTGCCAGCACCCCAAAGTGGGCCGCGGGGGGCCCCCAGTATTTT; cdr3_aa: CASTPKWAAGGPQYF
j_call: TRBJ2-2; d_call: TRBD2; clone_size: NA; v_call: TRBV7-7; cdr3_nt: TGTGCTAGCAGCTCAACTAGCGGGGGTATCGGGGAGCTGTTTTTT; cdr3_aa: CASSSTSGGIGELFF
j_call: TRBJ1-2; d_call: TRBD1; clone_size: NA; v_call: TRBV25-1; cdr3_nt: TGTGCCAGCAGTGGACAGGGGGCTTCCTATGGCTACACCTTC; cdr3_aa: CASSGQGASYGYTF
j_call: TRBJ1-5; d_call: TRBD1; clone_size: NA; v_call: TRBV6-4; cdr3_nt: TGTGCCAGCAGCGGACAGGGGGGTCAGCCCCAGCATTTT; cdr3_aa: CASSGQGGQPQHF
j_call: TRBJ2-1; d_call: NA; clone_size: NA; v_call: TRBV5-1; cdr3_nt: TGCGCCAGCAGCTTGGCGAGCCGGGATGAGCAGTTCTTC; cdr3_aa: CASSLASRDEQFF
j_call: TRBJ1-2; d_call: NA; clone_size: NA; v_call: TRBV18; cdr3_nt: TGTGCCAGCTCACCACAAGAGGGTGGCTACACCTTC; cdr3_aa: CASSPQEGGYTF
j_call: TRBJ2-5; d_call: TRBD1; clone_size: NA; v_call: TRBV7-2; cdr3_nt: TGTGCCAGCAGCCTACAGGGGACCGGGGCCGAGACCCAGTACTTC; cdr3_aa: CASSLQGTGAETQYF
j_call: TRBJ1-1; d_call: NA; clone_size: NA; v_call: TRBV7-9; cdr3_nt: TGTGCCAGCAGCTTTCAAACTGAAGCTTTCTTT; cdr3_aa: CASSFQTEAFF
j_call: TRBJ1-2; d_call: NA; clone_size: few; v_call: TRBV30; cdr3_nt: TGTGCCTGGAGATTACAGGGCGTCGTCTATGGCTACACCTTC; cdr3_aa: CAWRLQGVVYGYTF
j_call: TRBJ1-4; d_call: NA; clone_size: NA; v_call: TRBV5-1; cdr3_nt: TGCGCCAGCAGCTTGGTGGGGGGGTCCAATGAAAAACTGTTTTTT; cdr3_aa: CASSLVGGSNEKLFF
j_call: TRBJ1-6; d_call: TRBD1; clone_size: NA; v_call: TRBV2; cdr3_nt: TGTGCCAGCATGATGGACAGGATTTATCGTTCACCCCTCCACTTT; cdr3_aa: CASMMDRIYRSPLHF
j_call: TRBJ1-1; d_call: TRBD1; clone_size: NA; v_call: TRBV19; cdr3_nt: TGTGCCAGTAGCTCTTCGGGACAGTCGAACACTGAAGCTTTCTTT; cdr3_aa: CASSSSGQSNTEAFF
j_call: TRBJ2-3; d_call: TRBD2; clone_size: NA; v_call: TRBV19; cdr3_nt: TGTGCCAGTAGTAATCCCGGACTAGCGGGGGGGAGGGATACGCAGTATTTT; cdr3_aa: CASSNPGLAGGRDTQYF
j_call: TRBJ1-1; d_call: NA; clone_size: NA; v_call: TRBV6-5; cdr3_nt: TGTGCCAGCAGTTTACATGGACAGTTGAACACTGAAGCTTTCTTT; cdr3_aa: CASSLHGQLNTEAFF
j_call: TRBJ2-7; d_call: TRBD2; clone_size: NA; v_call: TRBV7-2; cdr3_nt: TGTGCCAGCAGCTTAACGTCGACTAGCGGTTACGAGCAGTACTTC; cdr3_aa: CASSLTSTSGYEQYF
j_call: TRBJ2-1; d_call: TRBD1; clone_size: NA; v_call: TRBV5-6; cdr3_nt: TGTGCCAGCAGCTGGGGACAGGGGGCGTACAATGAGCAGTTCTTC; cdr3_aa: CASSWGQGAYNEQFF
j_call: TRBJ2-5; d_call: NA; clone_size: NA; v_call: TRBV6-1; cdr3_nt: TGTGCCAGCAGGGTCACAGGGTTGGGAGAGACCCAGTACTTC; cdr3_aa: CASRVTGLGETQYF
j_call: TRBJ2-3; d_call: TRBD2; clone_size: few; v_call: TRBV5-6; cdr3_nt: TGTGCCAGCAGCTTGGGAGCGGGGGGGCCCACAGATACGCAGTATTTT; cdr3_aa: CASSLGAGGPTDTQYF
j_call: TRBJ1-2; d_call: NA; clone_size: NA; v_call: TRBV10-3; cdr3_nt: TGTGCCATCAGTACGGGGGTGGCTAACTATGGCTACACCTTC; cdr3_aa: CAISTGVANYGYTF
j_call: TRBJ2-3; d_call: TRBD2; clone_size: NA; v_call: TRBV5-1; cdr3_nt: TGCGCCAGCAGCCTTAGCGGGGGTTACGTGGATACGCAGTATTTT; cdr3_aa: CASSLSGGYVDTQYF
j_call: TRBJ1-1; d_call: NA; clone_size: NA; v_call: TRBV7-2; cdr3_nt: TGTGCCAGCAGCTTAGCGATGGGGCTAAACACTGAAGCTTTCTTT; cdr3_aa: CASSLAMGLNTEAFF
j_call: TRBJ1-5; d_call: NA; clone_size: NA; v_call: TRBV6-1; cdr3_nt: TGTGCCAGCAGAACGGACTCCAATCAGCCCCAGCATTTT; cdr3_aa: CASRTDSNQPQHF
j_call: TRBJ1-2; d_call: NA; clone_size: NA; v_call: TRBV7-9; cdr3_nt: TGTGCCAGCAGCAAAGGGGACATAACTAACTATGGCTACACCTTC; cdr3_aa: CASSKGDITNYGYTF
j_call: TRBJ2-5; d_call: NA; clone_size: NA; v_call: TRBV5-6; cdr3_nt: TGTGCCAGCAGAGCAGGGAGGCAAGAGACCCAGTACTTC; cdr3_aa: CASRAGRQETQYF
j_call: TRBJ1-4; d_call: TRBD1; clone_size: NA; v_call: TRBV15; cdr3_nt: TGTGCCACCAGCTACGACAGGGTTAATGAAAAACTGTTTTTT; cdr3_aa: CATSYDRVNEKLFF
j_call: TRBJ1-4; d_call: TRBD1; clone_size: NA; v_call: TRBV2; cdr3_nt: TGTGCCAGCTTCCTGACAGGGGCGGGGGAAAAACTGTTTTTT; cdr3_aa: CASFLTGAGEKLFF
j_call: TRBJ1-1; d_call: TRBD1; clone_size: NA; v_call: TRBV2; cdr3_nt: TGTGCCAGCAGTGAGTTTAGACAGGGGAGTACTGAAGTTTTCTTT; cdr3_aa: CASSEFRQGSTEVFF